The 25 T cell receptor beta chains presented below share a single source sample, sequenced in a study of shared clonotypes between healthy human individuals (TCRdb year 2020). Library generation was performed with the immunoSEQ multiplex PCR assay. Not all clones reach the TCRdb copy of this immuneACCESS table, which keeps in-frame sequences only. Checked studies attribute under half of the gap to unresolved V genes and leave the rest unexplained. Counted in this sample were about 1.5 million clones; 98% of them appeared once. 0.45% of the sample is held by the ten biggest clonotypes. Sequences were obtained from naive CD4+ T cells sorted from blood. The cell subset or site label corresponds to: CD45RA+ positively selected. The receptors shown here come from a man younger than 40 in good health.

In the case of this clone: Additional DNA sequences in this sample encode the identical CDR3. V and J are TRBV11-3 and TRBJ2-7, with no clear D. The V end was cut by 1 base, the J end by 1 base, with 5 bases between. This CDR3 is built from 13 residues. Germline CDR1 reads SGHNT; CDR2 reads YENEEA. The CDR3 DNA reads TGTGCCAGCAGCTTAGGGCCTTCCTACGAGCAGTACTTC. It codes for CASSLGPSYEQYF.

This clone was detected only once. The chain combines TRBV6-5 with TRBJ2-5, with D tentatively TRBD2 (5 bases). Trimming removed 6 bases from V and 5 bases from J, with 13 bases in between. CDR1 and CDR2 from the germline V gene are MNHEY and SVGAGI. CDR3 length equals 13 residues. The CDR3 DNA reads as TGTGCCAGCAGACAAACGGGAATCGAGACCCAGTACTTC. It encodes CASRQTGIETQYF.

The J gene is TRBJ2-7, the V gene TRBV6-6, with 9 bases that match TRBD2. The V gene end was trimmed by 2 bases and the J gene end by 4 bases; junction bases not matched to a gene: 6. The CDR3 consists of 15 residues. Germline CDR1 MNHNY, CDR2 SVGAGI (reference sequence). CDR3 amino acids: CASSYELAGAYEQYF. For the CDR3, the DNA is TGTGCCAGCAGTTACGAGTTAGCGGGAGCATACGAGCAGTACTTC.

A word on this clone: Sequence at one end of the junction differs from germline and may be a read error. This chain uses TRBV10-3 with TRBJ2-7; 10 bases map to TRBD2. CDR3 length equals 14 residues. Germline CDR1 reads ENHRY; CDR2 reads SYGVKD. This CDR3 is CAISSGRGSSEQYF. The CDR3 coding sequence is TGTGCCATCAGTAGCGGGAGGGGTTCCTCCGAGCAGTACTTC.

V is TRBV29-1 and J is TRBJ2-1; D is unclear. This CDR3 spans 16 amino acids. V gave up 6 bases and J gave up 2 bases, with 20 bases separating them. Germline V gives CDR1 SQVTM, CDR2 ANQGSEA. The CDR3 DNA follows: TGCAGCGTCCTAAGGCGAAATCACCGGCCCTACAATGAGCAGTTCTTC. Translating it yields CSVLRRNHRPYNEQFF.

This chain uses TRBV6-6 with TRBJ1-1; D call uncertain. Germline lookup yields CDR1 MNHNY and CDR2 SVGAGI (reference sequence). The CDR3 covers 15 residues. Trimming stripped 4 bases from V and 4 bases from J, with 16 bases between. The CDR3 region has the DNA TGTGCCAGCAGTTTTGAAAGTTCTGGTGGCACTGAAGCTTTCTTT. As protein: CASSFESSGGTEAFF.

The chain couples TRBV11-2 to TRBJ2-2; D possibly uses TRBD1 or TRBD2 (6 bases each). With 5 bases removed from V and 1 base from J, the gap between germline ends came to 11 bases. This CDR3 region has 15 residues. The germline V gene encodes CDR1 SGHAT and CDR2 FQNNGV. The CDR3 is CASSRGTLNTGELFF. The CDR3 DNA reads as TGTGCCAGCAGCCGCGGGACATTGAACACCGGGGAGCTGTTTTTT.

This sequence joins TRBV15 and TRBJ2-1, with D possibly being TRBD2 (5 bases). CDR3 length: 13 amino acids. Between the trimmed V and J ends, which lost 0 bases and 8 bases, there was a span of 8 bases. Germline CDR1 is LNHNV and CDR2 is YYDKDF (reference sequence). CDR3 nucleotides: TGTGCCACCAGCAGAGATATCGGGGATGAGCAGTTCTTC. It yields the protein CATSRDIGDEQFF. Combining the CDR3 with reference TRBV15 and TRBJ2-1 gives the whole variable domain DAMVIQNPRYQVTQFGKPVTLSCSQTLNHNVMYWYQQKSSQAPKLLFHYYDKDFNNEADTPDNFQSRRPNTSFCFLDIRSPGLGDTAMYLCATSRDIGDEQFFGPGTRLTVL.

The chain combines TRBV7-2 with TRBJ2-1, with D possibly being TRBD1 or TRBD2 (7 bases each). Germline V gives CDR1 SGHTA, CDR2 FQGNSA. The V end was cut by 5 bases, the J end by 4 bases, with 18 bases between. The CDR3 is made up of 16 amino acids. CDR3 bases: TGTGCCAGCAGCCCTAGGGGGGGACAGAGGTACAATGAGCAGTTCTTC. Translating gives CASSPRGGQRYNEQFF.

V is TRBV6-1 and J is TRBJ2-3, with TRBD1 identical over 9 bases. CDR3 length: 15 residues. J gave up 0 bases and V 8 bases, and 6 bases lay outside the gene matches. Germline CDR1 is MNHNS and CDR2 is SASEGT. CDR3 amino acids: CASYRGRMSTDTQYF. For the CDR3, the DNA is TGTGCCAGCTACAGGGGGCGCATGAGCACAGATACGCAGTATTTT.

This chain uses TRBV29-1 with TRBJ1-1; 7 bases map to TRBD1. Germline CDR1 is SQVTM and CDR2 is ANQGSEA. CDR3 length: 14 amino acids. After removal of 4 bases from V and 6 bases from J, the junction contained 11 bases not matched to a gene. CDR3 amino acids: CSVGLGQAVSEAFF. CDR3 DNA sequence: TGCAGCGTTGGCCTCGGACAGGCGGTCTCTGAAGCTTTCTTT.

The chain joins TRBV28 to TRBJ2-7; 7 bases align to TRBD2. The CDR3 is made up of 13 amino acids. Trimming took 8 bases from V and 6 from J; bases not matched to a gene: 10. CDR1 is MDHEN, CDR2 SYDVKM, per germline. The CDR3: CASAMGGLLEQYF. CDR3 bases: TGTGCCAGCGCTATGGGAGGGTTACTCGAGCAGTACTTC.

The V gene is TRBV5-1, the J gene TRBJ1-4; 9 bases line up with TRBD1. Germline trimming cut 4 bases from V and 6 bases from J; bases unmatched to any gene: 7. Germline values: CDR1 SGHRS, CDR2 YFSETQ. The CDR3 loop spans 15 amino acids. The CDR3 is CASSVPGQGDEKLFF. For the CDR3, the DNA is TGCGCCAGCAGCGTTCCGGGACAGGGAGATGAAAAACTGTTTTTT.

The chain is built from TRBV27 and TRBJ2-1; D is possibly TRBD2 (6 bases). The germline CDR1 and CDR2 sequences are MNHEY and SMNVEV (reference sequence). The length of the CDR3 is 13 residues. V was clipped by 10 bases and J by 10 bases, with 20 bases between them. CDR3 amino acids: CATEGLGGTEQFF. For the CDR3, the DNA is TGTGCCACCGAGGGACTGGGGGGAACAGAGCAGTTCTTC.

The J gene is TRBJ2-1, the V gene TRBV11-1; D is ambiguous. This CDR3 region has 15 residues. From germline, CDR1 is SGHAT and CDR2 FQDESV (reference sequence). The V and J ends lost 3 bases and 0 bases respectively, with 9 bases between them. The CDR3 reads CASSFGQSSYNEQFF. The DNA of the CDR3 is TGTGCCAGCAGCTTTGGCCAGAGCTCCTACAATGAGCAGTTCTTC.

This chain links TRBV2 with TRBJ2-7; TRBD1 is a possible D gene (5 bases). Trimming left V 4 bases short and J 2 bases short, with 9 bases between. The CDR3 length is 13 residues. CDR1 and CDR2 from the germline V gene are SNHLY and FYNNEI. The DNA of the CDR3 is TGTGCCAGCAGTGTTTCAGGGACCTACGAGCAGTACTTC. Translation gives CASSVSGTYEQYF.

The table lists this clone with a count of one. This chain joins TRBV6-1 and TRBJ1-5; D not resolved. Trimming cost V 5 bases and J 9 bases, with 14 bases left between them. The germline gives CDR1 MNHNS, CDR2 SASEGT. The CDR3 spans 13 residues. Here the CDR3 reads CASSSSPRVPQHF. The CDR3 nucleotides are TGTGCCAGCAGTTCGAGCCCCCGCGTGCCCCAGCATTTT.

The chain employs TRBV5-8 and TRBJ2-2; D ambiguous. This CDR3 is built from 15 residues. V was clipped by 5 bases and J by 2 bases, with 13 bases between them. Germline V gene data show CDR1 as SGHTS and CDR2 as YDEGEE. Here the CDR3 DNA reads TGTGCCAGCAGAAGGTTTGGGATTAACACCGGGGAGCTGTTTTTT. Translated, it gives CASRRFGINTGELFF.

Concerning this clone: This same CDR3 is encoded by further DNA sequences in the sample. The gene calls are TRBV5-1 and TRBJ2-1; TRBD1 matches at 9 bases. Germline V gives CDR1 SGHRS, CDR2 YFSETQ. The V segment lost 2 bases and the J segment 5 bases; nucleotides outside the gene matches: 2. The CDR3 runs to 14 residues. The CDR3 DNA sequence: TGCGCCAGCAGCTTTCGACAGGGGGACAATGAGCAGTTCTTC. Its translation is CASSFRQGDNEQFF.

For the CDR3, the DNA is TGTGCCAGCAGGCGGACAGGGACGACCGGGGAGCTGTTTTTT. It is translated as CASRRTGTTGELFF. The rearrangement joins TRBV7-3 to TRBJ2-2; 8 bases are shared with TRBD1. Unmatched junction bases numbered 5, after V lost 6 bases and J lost 5 bases. The CDR3 consists of 14 residues. Germline V lookup: CDR1 SGHTA, CDR2 FQGTGA.

This chain connects TRBV7-2 to TRBJ2-1; the match to TRBD2 covers 9 bases. V was clipped by 5 bases and J by 9 bases; unmatched bases: 14. There are 16 residues in the CDR3. In germline, CDR1 is SGHTA, CDR2 FQGNSA. The CDR3 region is CASSLSGTSPLSEQFF. The CDR3 bases are TGTGCCAGCAGCCTCTCCGGGACTAGCCCTCTCTCTGAGCAGTTCTTC.

V usage is TRBV15 and J usage is TRBJ1-1; D not certain. Deletions cut 1 base from V and 1 base from J, with 7 bases between. Germline-derived CDR1 and CDR2 are LNHNV and YYDKDF (reference sequence). This CDR3 comprises 14 residues. The CDR3 DNA sequence: TGTGCCACCAGCAGAGTGGCCGGGAACACTGAAGCTTTCTTT. It specifies CATSRVAGNTEAFF.

A single count supports this clone. In the same sample, other DNA sequences code for this CDR3. This rearrangement joins TRBV5-4 to TRBJ2-5; 15 positions match TRBD2. V was clipped by 4 bases and J by 4 bases; unmatched bases: 2. This CDR3 is 15 amino acids long. Germline CDR1 reads SGHNT; CDR2 reads YYREEE (reference sequence). CDR3 region: CASSQGLAGGETQYF. The CDR3 bases are TGTGCCAGCAGCCAGGGACTAGCGGGAGGAGAGACCCAGTACTTC.

The chain employs TRBV27 and TRBJ2-2; 7 bases map to TRBD1. The CDR3 is 16 residues long. Germline CDR1 reads MNHEY; CDR2 reads SMNVEV (reference sequence). Trimming at V came to 1 base and at J to 3 bases, leaving 5 bases not matched to a gene. The CDR3 loop is CASSLFTGADTGELFF. CDR3 nucleotide sequence: TGTGCCAGCAGTTTATTCACAGGGGCCGACACCGGGGAGCTGTTTTTT.

As to this clone: At one boundary the junction diverges from the germline segment, which might be a read error. This chain links TRBV18 with TRBJ2-5; D not resolved. Germline lookup yields CDR1 KGHSH and CDR2 LQKENI. The CDR3 spans 14 residues. The CDR3, as DNA: TGTGCCAGCTCACCACTACAGTCCCAAGGGACCCAGTACTTC. This translates into CASSPLQSQGTQYF.